This passage covers 13 T cell receptor beta chains from one sample sequenced in a study of graft-versus-host responses after intestinal transplantation. Assay: immunoSEQ multiplex PCR; the TCRdb copy retains only in-frame clones and omits some. The sample includes about 15,000 clones, approximately 61% of them seen just once. The authors processed graft tissue to release intraepithelial and lamina propria lymphocytes. The sample consisted of ileum tissue, taken around 94 weeks after intestinal transplantation. These receptors all stem from a human patient who received an intestinal transplant, so some T cells may come from the graft donor.

The chain recombines TRBV2 with TRBJ2-7; the D gene is possibly TRBD1 (5 bases). V dropped 6 bases and J dropped 9 bases, with 21 bases sitting between them. This CDR3 contains 14 residues. Germline loops: CDR1 SNHLY, CDR2 FYNNEI. The CDR3 DNA is TGTGCCAGCAGCCGAGGACCCAGGGTCGAATTGCAGTACTTC. Translated, it gives CASSRGPRVELQYF.

The chain has TRBV5-1 and TRBJ1-2; the D is unclear. Trimming left V 4 bases short and J 5 bases short, with 15 bases between. The germline gives CDR1 SGHRS, CDR2 YFSETQ. The CDR3 extends over 14 amino acids. The CDR3 sequence: CASSPPPGLYGYTF. DNA for the CDR3: TGCGCCAGCAGCCCTCCCCCCGGGTTATATGGCTACACCTTC.

The V and J genes are TRBV10-1 and TRBJ2-3; the D is unclear. Trimming removed 3 bases from V and 5 bases from J, with 6 bases in between. Germline V gene sequence: CDR1 WNHNN, CDR2 SYGVQD (reference sequence). The CDR3 runs 12 residues. The CDR3, as DNA: TGCGCCAGCAGTGACGGCGGAGATACGCAGTATTTT. Translation: CASSDGGDTQYF.

This clone was seen a few times. The J gene is TRBJ2-3, the V gene TRBV6-4; 13 positions agree with TRBD2. Germline loops: CDR1 MRHNA, CDR2 SNTAGT. V shed 2 bases and J 1 base; nucleotides not matched to a gene: 0. The CDR3 is 16 amino acids. The CDR3 DNA is TGTGCCAGCAGTGACGGGACTAGCGGGGGCACAGATACGCAGTATTTT. Its protein product is CASSDGTSGGTDTQYF.

This chain uses TRBV30 with TRBJ2-7; a possible D gene is TRBD1 (6 bases). With 1 base removed from V and 7 bases from J, the gap between germline ends came to 14 bases. The length of the CDR3 is 13 residues. Germline CDR1 is GTSNPN and CDR2 is SVGIG (reference sequence). The CDR3 nucleotides read TGTGCCTGGAGTGGACCGGACAGCCGGGAGCAGTACTTC. Translation: CAWSGPDSREQYF.

The chain joins TRBV27 to TRBJ2-5; 12 bases are a match to TRBD2. The CDR3 length is 21 residues. With 2 bases clipped from V and 0 bases from J, the junction kept 16 bases outside the gene matches. Germline V gene lookup returns CDR1 MNHEY and CDR2 SMNVEV (reference sequence). This chain's CDR3 is CASSLKSPSGLAGGYQETQYF. DNA of the CDR3: TGTGCCAGCAGTTTAAAGTCTCCGTCGGGCCTAGCGGGGGGGTACCAAGAGACCCAGTACTTC.

This clone was counted between two and nine times. The gene calls are TRBV27 and TRBJ2-7; D ambiguous. CDR1 and CDR2 (germline): MNHEY, SMNVEV (reference sequence). CDR3 length equals 14 residues. Deletions cut 7 bases from V and 6 bases from J, with 19 bases between. CDR3 residues: CASTPKLGASEQYF. The CDR3 DNA follows: TGTGCCAGCACCCCCAAGCTAGGTGCTAGCGAGCAGTACTTC.

The sample holds a few counts of this clone. J is TRBJ2-7 and V is TRBV5-1, with 10 bases fitting TRBD2. The V segment lost 8 bases and the J segment 4 bases; nucleotides outside the gene matches: 9. The germline V gene has CDR1 SGHRS and CDR2 YFSETQ. This CDR3 contains 14 residues. CDR3 nucleotide sequence: TGCGCCAGGGTTACAAGCGGGGGGGAATACGAGCAGTACTTC. This translates into CARVTSGGEYEQYF.

This clone was detected only once. CDR3 DNA sequence: TGCGCCAGCAGCCAAGAAAACCGGGACAGGAGATACAATGAGCAGTTCTTC. Translated, it gives CASSQENRDRRYNEQFF. The chain uses TRBV4-3 and TRBJ2-1, with 8 bases aligning to TRBD1. The CDR3 loop spans 17 amino acids. Unmatched junction bases numbered 8, after V lost 0 bases and J lost 4 bases. Germline-derived CDR1 and CDR2 are LGHNA and YSLEER.

This clone was observed a few times. The chain recombines TRBV4-1 with TRBJ2-1; 10 positions match TRBD2. Germline V gene data show CDR1 as MGHRA and CDR2 as YSYEKL. The CDR3 loop spans 19 amino acids. Germline trimming cut 0 bases from V and 5 bases from J; bases unmatched to any gene: 13. CDR3 in amino acids: CASSQEPAGGPRLNNEQFF. Written as DNA, the CDR3 is TGCGCCAGCAGCCAAGAACCAGCGGGGGGGCCAAGATTAAACAATGAGCAGTTCTTC.

This clone has only one observation. The chain recombines TRBV4-1 with TRBJ1-4; unclear D gene. The V end was cut by 1 base, the J end by 2 bases, with 11 bases between. From germline, CDR1 is MGHRA and CDR2 YSYEKL. The CDR3 totals 16 residues. Here the CDR3 DNA reads TGCGCCAGCAGCCAAGGTTTTCAATTGACTAATGAAAAACTGTTTTTT. Its protein is CASSQGFQLTNEKLFF.

The chain recombines TRBV5-1 with TRBJ1-6; a weak D match, TRBD1 (5 bases). This CDR3 contains 14 residues. Between the trimmed V and J ends, which lost 4 bases and 5 bases, there was a span of 10 bases. The V gene's germline CDR1 is SGHRS and CDR2 YFSETQ. The CDR3, as DNA: TGCGCCAGCAGCCTGCAGGGCAATAATTCACCCCTCCACTTT. It specifies CASSLQGNNSPLHF.

This clone showed up just a few times. The chain combines TRBV27 with TRBJ1-4, with D unresolved. Germline V gene sequence: CDR1 MNHEY, CDR2 SMNVEV (reference sequence). The CDR3 is made up of 13 amino acids. Trimming took off 8 bases at V and 6 bases at J, with 13 bases between the two ends. The CDR3, as DNA: TGTGCCAGCGGAGAGGAGAGGGATGAAAAACTGTTTTTT. Its protein product is CASGEERDEKLFF.